The 13 T cell receptor beta chains given below trace back to one sample, sequenced in a study of cytomegalovirus exposure and HLA in healthy donors. This PCR relied on a set of 60 Vbeta primers and 13 Jbeta primers. Some clones are missing from TCRdb's copy, which holds only in-frame ones; the method was immunoSEQ multiplex PCR. Of 83,000 or so clones in the sample, roughly 80% were seen once. Source material: PBMCs. These receptors all stem from a woman aged 40-49 years in good health and CMV-seropositive.

This CDR3 is CASSLGDIKSYGYTF. CDR3 sequence (DNA): TGTGCCAGCAGCTTAGGTGACATAAAATCCTATGGCTACACCTTC. The rearrangement joins TRBV7-2 to TRBJ1-2; no clear D. The germline gives CDR1 SGHTA, CDR2 FQGNSA. Trimming removed 1 base at V and 4 bases at J, with 13 bases between. The CDR3 runs 15 residues.

The chain employs TRBV7-6 and TRBJ2-1; 8 bases are a match to TRBD2. J was trimmed by 1 base and V by 5 bases; bases with no gene match: 4. There are 15 residues in the CDR3. Germline CDR1 SGHVS, CDR2 FNYEAQ. The CDR3 nucleotides read TGTGCCAGCAGCGATAGCGGGGCGTCCTACAATGAGCAGTTCTTC. Amino acid sequence: CASSDSGASYNEQFF.

This chain joins TRBV6-5 and TRBJ2-3; TRBD2 is a possible D gene (5 bases). This CDR3 comprises 14 residues. Per the germline V gene, CDR1 is MNHEY and CDR2 is SVGAGI. V lost 0 bases and J lost 3, with 7 bases in between. The CDR3 region is CASSYSGGTDTQYF. CDR3 nucleotides: TGTGCCAGCAGTTACTCCGGCGGGACAGATACGCAGTATTTT.

This clone was recorded a few times. V and J are TRBV4-3 and TRBJ1-6, with unresolved D. CDR3 size: 13 residues. Germline V gives CDR1 LGHNA, CDR2 YSLEER. The V end lost 0 bases, the J end lost 11 bases, and 8 bases lay between the germline ends. CDR3 coding DNA: TGCGCCAGCAGCCAAGAGCCGGAGGCACCCCTCCACTTT. As protein: CASSQEPEAPLHF.

The CDR3 nucleotides read TGCGCCAGCAGCCAAGAAATTTCGGGAGCATCCAATGAGCAGTTCTTC. It codes for CASSQEISGASNEQFF. The chain is built from TRBV4-3 and TRBJ2-1; D is perhaps TRBD2 (6 bases). Germline CDR1 and CDR2: LGHNA and YSLEER. V gave up 0 bases and J gave up 6 bases, with 15 bases separating them. The CDR3 has 16 residues.

The chain is built from TRBV27 and TRBJ2-7, with 9 bases identical to TRBD1. V was pared by 7 bases and J by 0 bases, with 4 bases of the junction left unmatched. The CDR3 has 14 residues. CDR1 is MNHEY and CDR2 is SMNVEV in the germline V gene (reference sequence). The CDR3 region is CASTKGQGSYEQYF. DNA of the CDR3: TGTGCCAGCACTAAGGGACAGGGCTCCTACGAGCAGTACTTC.

The rearrangement uses TRBV6-6 and TRBJ1-5; weak D call: TRBD1 (5 bases). Germline CDR1 and CDR2: MNHNY and SVGAGI (reference sequence). V was clipped by 5 bases and J by 5 bases, with 16 bases between them. The CDR3 sequence is 15 residues long. As DNA, the CDR3 is TGTGCCAGCAGTCAAAGAAGGGGCGGAGATCAGCCCCAGCATTTT. Protein: CASSQRRGGDQPQHF.

In this sample, this clone turned up a few times. The V and J genes are TRBV4-1 and TRBJ2-5; TRBD1 matches at 7 bases. TRBJ2-7 explains the end of the DNA better; the J call may be wrong. This CDR3 spans 16 amino acids. CDR1 is MGHRA, CDR2 YSYEKL, per germline. In nucleotides, the CDR3 is TGCGCCAGCAGCCAACAAGATCCCACAGGGGCCTACGAGCAGTACTTC. Translation: CASSQQDPTGAYEQYF.

CDR3 nucleotides: TGTGCCAGCAGTTACGACAGGGCAGGGGCCAATGAGCAGTTCTTC. This sequence encodes CASSYDRAGANEQFF. The chain uses TRBV6-5 and TRBJ2-1; 7 bases are a match to TRBD1. This CDR3 region has 15 residues. With V trimmed by 2 bases and J by 6 bases, 7 bases remained unmatched. The germline gives CDR1 MNHEY, CDR2 SVGAGI.

The rearrangement links TRBV6-5 to TRBJ1-1; a possible D gene is TRBD1 (6 bases). The length of the CDR3 is 13 residues. V was shortened by 8 bases and J by 0 bases, with 10 bases between the two germline ends. Germline CDR1 reads MNHEY; CDR2 reads SVGAGI. CDR3 nucleotide sequence: TGTGCCAGCCAGACAGGAATGAACACTGAAGCTTTCTTT. This codes for CASQTGMNTEAFF.

V gene TRBV5-4 combines with J gene TRBJ2-1, with a possible D match to TRBD2 (6 bases). This CDR3 has 16 residues. CDR1 and CDR2 from the germline V gene are SGHNT and YYREEE (reference sequence). V was shortened by 2 bases and J by 6 bases, with 18 bases between the two germline ends. The CDR3 region is CASSFFRGIGGNEQFF. The CDR3, as DNA: TGTGCCAGCAGCTTTTTTCGTGGGATCGGGGGCAATGAGCAGTTCTTC.

This chain uses TRBV18 with TRBJ2-5; tentatively, D is TRBD1 (5 bases). Germline V gene data show CDR1 as KGHSH and CDR2 as LQKENI. The V end was cut by 2 bases, the J end by 0 bases, with 10 bases between. CDR3 length equals 15 residues. CDR3 in amino acids: CASSPDRTYQETQYF. For the CDR3, the DNA is TGTGCCAGCTCACCAGACAGAACGTACCAAGAGACCCAGTACTTC.

The rearrangement links TRBV13 to TRBJ1-2; 7 nucleotides agree with TRBD1. J gave up 8 bases and V 3 bases, and 12 bases lay outside the gene matches. Germline V lookup: CDR1 PRHDT, CDR2 FYEKMQ (reference sequence). The CDR3 contains 15 residues. The CDR3, as DNA: TGTGCCAGCAGCTTTCGGGACCCACAGGGGAACGGCTACACCTTC. Translated: CASSFRDPQGNGYTF.